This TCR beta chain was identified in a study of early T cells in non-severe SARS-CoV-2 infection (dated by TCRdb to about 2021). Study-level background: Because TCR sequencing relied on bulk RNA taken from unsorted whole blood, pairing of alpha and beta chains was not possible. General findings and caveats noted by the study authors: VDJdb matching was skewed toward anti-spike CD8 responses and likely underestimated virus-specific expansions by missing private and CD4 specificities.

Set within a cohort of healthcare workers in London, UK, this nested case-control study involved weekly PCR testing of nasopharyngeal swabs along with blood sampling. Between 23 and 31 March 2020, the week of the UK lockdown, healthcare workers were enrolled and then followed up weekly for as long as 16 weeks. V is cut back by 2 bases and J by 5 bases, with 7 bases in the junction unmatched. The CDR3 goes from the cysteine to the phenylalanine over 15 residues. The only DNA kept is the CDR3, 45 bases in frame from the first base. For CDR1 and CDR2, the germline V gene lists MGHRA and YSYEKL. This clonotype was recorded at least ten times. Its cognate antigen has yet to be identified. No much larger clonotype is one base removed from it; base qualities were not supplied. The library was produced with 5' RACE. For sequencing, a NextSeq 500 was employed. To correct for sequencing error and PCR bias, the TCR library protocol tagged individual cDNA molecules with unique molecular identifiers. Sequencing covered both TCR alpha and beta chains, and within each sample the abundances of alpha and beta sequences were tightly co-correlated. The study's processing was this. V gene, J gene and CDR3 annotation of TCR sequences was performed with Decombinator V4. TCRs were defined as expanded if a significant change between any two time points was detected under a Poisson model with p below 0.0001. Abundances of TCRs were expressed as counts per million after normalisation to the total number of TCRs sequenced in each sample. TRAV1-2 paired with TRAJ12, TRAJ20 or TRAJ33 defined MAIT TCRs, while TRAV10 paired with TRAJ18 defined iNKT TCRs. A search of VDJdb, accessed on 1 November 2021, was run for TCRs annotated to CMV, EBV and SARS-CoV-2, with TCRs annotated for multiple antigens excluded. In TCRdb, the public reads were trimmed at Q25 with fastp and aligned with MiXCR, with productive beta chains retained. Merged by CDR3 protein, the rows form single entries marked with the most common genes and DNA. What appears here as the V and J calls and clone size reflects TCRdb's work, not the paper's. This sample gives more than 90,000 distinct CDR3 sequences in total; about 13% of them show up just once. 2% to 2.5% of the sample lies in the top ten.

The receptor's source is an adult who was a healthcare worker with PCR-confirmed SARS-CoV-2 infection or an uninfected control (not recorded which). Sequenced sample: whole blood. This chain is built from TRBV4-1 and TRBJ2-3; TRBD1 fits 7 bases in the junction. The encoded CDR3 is CASSQRKGAGDTQYF. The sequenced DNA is TGCGCCAGCAGCCAAAGAAAGGGGGCCGGAGATACGCAGTATTTT.